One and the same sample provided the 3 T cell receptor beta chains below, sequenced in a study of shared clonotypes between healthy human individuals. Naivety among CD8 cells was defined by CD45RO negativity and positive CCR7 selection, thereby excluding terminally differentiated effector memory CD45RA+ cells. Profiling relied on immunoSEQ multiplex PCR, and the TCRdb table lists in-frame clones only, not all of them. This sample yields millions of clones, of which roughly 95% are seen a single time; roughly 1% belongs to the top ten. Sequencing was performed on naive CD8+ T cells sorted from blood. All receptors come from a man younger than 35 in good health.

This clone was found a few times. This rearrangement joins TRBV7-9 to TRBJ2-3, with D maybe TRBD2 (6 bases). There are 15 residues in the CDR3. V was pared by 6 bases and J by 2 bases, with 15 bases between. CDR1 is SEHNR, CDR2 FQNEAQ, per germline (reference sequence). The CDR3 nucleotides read TGTGCCAGCAGTCGGGTCGGGGGAATCACAGATACGCAGTATTTT. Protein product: CASSRVGGITDTQYF.

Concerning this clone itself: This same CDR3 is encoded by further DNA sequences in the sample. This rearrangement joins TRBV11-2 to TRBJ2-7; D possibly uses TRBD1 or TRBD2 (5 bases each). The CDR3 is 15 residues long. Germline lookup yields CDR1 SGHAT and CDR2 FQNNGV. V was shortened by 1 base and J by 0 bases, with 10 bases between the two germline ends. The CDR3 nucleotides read TGTGCCAGCAGCTTAGGAGCAGGGACCTCCTACGAGCAGTACTTC. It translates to CASSLGAGTSYEQYF.

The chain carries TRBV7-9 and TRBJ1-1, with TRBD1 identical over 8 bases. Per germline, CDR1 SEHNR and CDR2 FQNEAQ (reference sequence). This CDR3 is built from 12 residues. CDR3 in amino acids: CASQGAAPEAFF. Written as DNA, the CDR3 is TGTGCTAGTCAGGGGGCAGCCCCTGAAGCTTTCTTT. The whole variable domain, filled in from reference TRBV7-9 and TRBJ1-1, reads DTGVSQNPRHKITKRGQNVTFRCDPISEHNRLYWYRQTLGQGPEFLTYFQNEAQLEKSRLLSDRFSAERPKGSFSTLEIQRTEQGDSAMYLCASQGAAPEAFFGQGTRLTVV.